The following is a T cell receptor (beta chain) sequence with its context. This sample was taken from a study of PD-1 blockade in classical Hodgkin lymphoma. Sequencing was performed with immunoSEQ multiplex PCR; in TCRdb, only in-frame clones are kept and a portion is missing. The repertoire holds about 27,000 clones, with around four fifths as singletons. The patients all showed relapse after autologous stem cell transplantation, while their brentuximab vedotin exposure varied. Complete response, partial response or progressive disease made up the best responses. With 2 bases removed from V and 2 bases from J, the gap between germline ends came to 6 bases. Germline V gives CDR1 SGHAT, CDR2 FQNNGV. This CDR3 has 14 residues.

This sequence originates from a human donor with classical Hodgkin lymphoma. The genes are TRBV11-2 and TRBJ1-4; D unclear. The sequencing used peripheral blood mononuclear cells (PBMCs), collected before the second cycle of nivolumab. Written as DNA, the CDR3 is TGTGCCAGCAGCTTATCAAGGACTAATGAAAAACTGTTTTTT. Amino acid sequence: CASSLSRTNEKLFF.